This TCR beta chain was captured by sequencing in a study of shared clonotypes between healthy human individuals. Overall study: The study drew on a couple of women and three men aged 18 to 49 as donors.

Genomic DNA of each subset was evenly split across several immunoSEQ plates. TCRdb's table, derived via immunoSEQ multiplex PCR, lists solely in-frame clones and lacks some. Seen here are approximately 980,000 clones, 76% observed once, and the top ten hold approximately 1.5%. Donation came from healthy HIV-negative adults that had no recent acute infections or vaccinations. Worth noting for this clone: Its target is unknown.

Germline assignment: CDR1 SGDLS and CDR2 YYNGEE. The CDR3 totals 16 residues. V was cut by 3 bases and J by 5 bases, with 17 bases left in between. Whole-study findings and limits: Clonotypes shared by all four sorted-subset donors had higher generation probabilities than non-shared clonotypes.

The clonotype comes from a man aged 18 to 35 in good health. The V call is TRBV9, the J call TRBJ2-2, with D possibly being TRBD2 (7 bases). Material: memory CD4+ T cells sorted from blood. Noted subset: CD45RA-negative fraction. The CDR3 is CASSALGGERTGELFF. The DNA of the CDR3 is TGTGCCAGCAGCGCCCTAGGGGGGGAGCGTACCGGGGAGCTGTTTTTT. Drawing the rest from reference TRBV9 and TRBJ2-2, the complete variable domain is DSGVTQTPKHLITATGQRVTLRCSPRSGDLSVYWYQQSLDQGLQFLIQYYNGEERAKGNILERFSAQQFPDLHSELNLSSLELGDSALYFCASSALGGERTGELFFGEGSRLTVL.